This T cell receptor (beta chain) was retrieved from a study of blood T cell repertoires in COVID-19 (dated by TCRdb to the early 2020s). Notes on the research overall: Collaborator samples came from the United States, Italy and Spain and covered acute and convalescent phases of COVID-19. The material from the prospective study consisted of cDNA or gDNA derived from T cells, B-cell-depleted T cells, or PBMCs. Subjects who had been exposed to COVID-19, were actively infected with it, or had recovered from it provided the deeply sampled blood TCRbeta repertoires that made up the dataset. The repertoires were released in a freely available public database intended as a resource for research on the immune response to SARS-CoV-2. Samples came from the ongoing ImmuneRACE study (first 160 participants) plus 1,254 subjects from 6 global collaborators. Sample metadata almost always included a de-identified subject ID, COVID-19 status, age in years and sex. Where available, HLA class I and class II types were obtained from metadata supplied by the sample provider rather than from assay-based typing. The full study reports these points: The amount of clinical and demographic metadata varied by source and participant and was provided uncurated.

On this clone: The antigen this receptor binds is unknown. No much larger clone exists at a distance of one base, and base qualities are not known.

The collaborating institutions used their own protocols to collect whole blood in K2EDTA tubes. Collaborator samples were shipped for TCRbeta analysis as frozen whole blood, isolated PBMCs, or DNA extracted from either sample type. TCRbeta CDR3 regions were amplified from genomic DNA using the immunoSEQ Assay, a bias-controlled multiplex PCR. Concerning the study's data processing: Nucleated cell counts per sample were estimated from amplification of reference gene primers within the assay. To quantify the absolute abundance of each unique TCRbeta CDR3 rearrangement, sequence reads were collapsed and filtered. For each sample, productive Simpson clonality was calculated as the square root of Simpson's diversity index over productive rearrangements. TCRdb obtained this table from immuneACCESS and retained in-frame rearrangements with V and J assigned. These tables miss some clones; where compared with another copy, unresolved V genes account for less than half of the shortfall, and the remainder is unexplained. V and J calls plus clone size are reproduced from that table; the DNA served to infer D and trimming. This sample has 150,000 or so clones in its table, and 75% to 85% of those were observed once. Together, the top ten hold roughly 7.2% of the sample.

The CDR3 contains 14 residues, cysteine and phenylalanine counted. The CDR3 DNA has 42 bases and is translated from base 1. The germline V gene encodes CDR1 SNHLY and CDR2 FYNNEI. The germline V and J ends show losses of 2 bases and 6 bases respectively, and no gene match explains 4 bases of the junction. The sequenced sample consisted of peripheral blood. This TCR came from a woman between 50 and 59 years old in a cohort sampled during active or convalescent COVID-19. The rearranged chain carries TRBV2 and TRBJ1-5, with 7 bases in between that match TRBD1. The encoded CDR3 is CASSERRGSQPQHF. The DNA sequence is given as TGTGCCAGCAGTGAACGCAGGGGGTCTCAGCCCCAGCATTTT.